This T cell receptor (beta chain) was captured in a study of breast tumors, draining lymph nodes, adjacent tissues. Breast cancer patients provided tissue from their axillary draining lymph nodes. Germline CDR1 is SGHRS and CDR2 is YFSETQ. The junction had 1 base not matched to a gene; V was cut back by 3 bases and J by 2 bases. This CDR3 has 14 amino acids. The study's findings and limits: Compared with lymph nodes, tumors were less diverse; compared with nontumor tissue, more.

Using its own MiXCR run on the multiplex PCR reads, TCRdb lists one record per CDR3 protein. The sample shows about 140,000 distinct CDR3 sequences, approximately 30% of them seen only once. This clonotype was seen many times. As yet, its antigen is unknown. The sequencing sample was made of axillary lymph node tissue. The origin of this receptor is a female donor with breast cancer. Some clones in this sample may be carry-over from other donors' samples. The genes are TRBV5-1 and TRBJ1-2, with TRBD1 matching over 10 bases. The CDR3 DNA follows: TGCGCCAGCAGCTCGGGACAGGGGAACTATGGCTACACCTTC. Translated: CASSSGQGNYGYTF.